Each of the 22 T cell receptor beta chains below was sequenced from the same sample in a study of PD-1 blockade in classical Hodgkin lymphoma. The repertoire was sequenced with immunoSEQ multiplex PCR; TCRdb's copy has only in-frame clones and lacks some. This table holds about 37,000 clones, around 80% found once. Every patient experienced relapse after autologous stem cell transplantation, and brentuximab vedotin exposure varied. The sequenced sample was peripheral blood mononuclear cells (PBMCs), obtained before the second cycle of nivolumab. The receptors were sampled from a human donor with classical Hodgkin lymphoma.

The V call is TRBV5-4, the J call TRBJ2-3; TRBD2 matches at 9 bases. V dropped 4 bases and J dropped 6; count of bases not matched to a gene: 9. The CDR3 totals 15 residues. Germline V lookup: CDR1 SGHNT, CDR2 YYREEE (reference sequence). The CDR3 region has the DNA TGTGCCAGCAGCCCCTGGGCGGGGGGGCAGGATACGCAGTATTTT. It specifies CASSPWAGGQDTQYF.

V usage is TRBV6-5 and J usage is TRBJ2-3, with D possibly matching TRBD2 (6 bases). V dropped 0 bases and J dropped 6 bases, with 16 bases sitting between them. Looked up from germline, CDR1 is MNHEY and CDR2 is SVGAGI. This CDR3 is 16 amino acids long. CDR3 bases: TGTGCCAGCAGTTACTCGAAGGGACTTAGTGGCGATACGCAGTATTTT. Translation gives CASSYSKGLSGDTQYF.

Only a few counts were recorded for this clone. This chain joins TRBV2 and TRBJ1-4; D is perhaps TRBD1 (5 bases). Germline V CDR1 and CDR2: SNHLY, FYNNEI. The CDR3 is made up of 14 amino acids. V was clipped by 4 bases and J by 8 bases, with 14 bases between them. CDR3 protein: CASSGEGQTEKLFF. In nucleotides, the CDR3 is TGTGCCAGCAGTGGAGAGGGGCAGACCGAAAAACTGTTTTTT.

The chain joins TRBV4-1 to TRBJ2-4; perhaps D is TRBD1 or TRBD2 (5 bases each). CDR1 is MGHRA and CDR2 is YSYEKL in the germline V gene. CDR3 length: 14 residues. Trimming left V 4 bases short and J 5 bases short, with 12 bases between. The CDR3 loop is CASSRLGTENIQYF. In nucleotides, the CDR3 is TGCGCCAGCAGCCGACTCGGGACGGAAAACATTCAGTACTTC.

The V call is TRBV2, the J call TRBJ1-3; D is perhaps TRBD1 (6 bases). V gave up 5 bases and J gave up 2 bases, with 7 bases separating them. CDR3 length: 13 residues. Germline values: CDR1 SNHLY, CDR2 FYNNEI. CDR3 nucleotides: TGTGCCAGCAGTTCAGGGGCTGGAAACACCATATATTTT. Encoded protein: CASSSGAGNTIYF.

The chain combines TRBV29-1 with TRBJ2-5, with D perhaps matching TRBD2 (6 bases). The germline V and J ends were trimmed by 0 bases and 7 bases, with 15 bases remaining between them. This CDR3 has 14 amino acids. Germline CDR1 SQVTM, CDR2 ANQGSEA. The CDR3 DNA reads TGCAGCGTTGAAGACATCTCTAGCGATTGGACCCAGTACTTC. Encoded protein: CSVEDISSDWTQYF.

Here the CDR3 DNA reads TGTGCCAGCAGTGTGGGGGCCACTGAAGCTTTCTTT. Its translation is CASSVGATEAFF. The gene calls are TRBV2 and TRBJ1-1, with D perhaps matching TRBD1 (6 bases). CDR3 length equals 12 residues. V lost 4 bases, J lost 4 bases, and 7 bases lay in between. Germline V CDR1 and CDR2: SNHLY, FYNNEI.

The CDR3 region has the DNA TGTGCCAGCAGCGTCGGGACTAGCGGATCCTACGAGCAGTACTTC. This sequence encodes CASSVGTSGSYEQYF. The V call is TRBV7-3, the J call TRBJ2-7; 11 bases align to TRBD2. Trimming removed 5 bases from V and 1 base from J; junction bases left unmatched: 4. CDR3 length: 15 amino acids. From germline, CDR1 is SGHTA and CDR2 FQGTGA.

CDR3 sequence reads: CASSEVKSYNSPLHF. The CDR3 DNA follows: TGTGCCAGCTCCGAGGTGAAGTCCTATAATTCACCCCTCCACTTT. The rearrangement uses TRBV21-1 and TRBJ1-6. TRBV21-1 is a recognized pseudogene. The CDR3 runs 15 residues.

This clone was seen a few times. The rearrangement uses TRBV4-3 and TRBJ2-1; D is perhaps TRBD1 or TRBD2 (5 bases each). CDR1 is LGHNA and CDR2 is YSLEER in the germline V gene. V lost 1 base to trimming and J lost 0 bases, with 10 bases between them. This CDR3 has 16 amino acids. The CDR3: CASSQGWGSSYNEQFF. DNA for the CDR3: TGCGCCAGCAGCCAAGGCTGGGGGAGCTCCTACAATGAGCAGTTCTTC.

The chain recombines TRBV19 with TRBJ1-2; tentatively, D is TRBD1 (5 bases). Germline assignment: CDR1 LNHDA and CDR2 SQIVND (reference sequence). The germline V and J ends were trimmed by 5 bases and 3 bases, with 10 bases remaining between them. This CDR3 has 13 amino acids. The DNA of the CDR3 is TGTGCCAGTAGTTCTGGGGACTACTATGGCTACACCTTC. This gives the protein CASSSGDYYGYTF.

The chain carries TRBV18 and TRBJ2-5, with TRBD2 as a possible D gene (6 bases). Trimming took off 3 bases at V and 5 bases at J, with 13 bases between the two ends. This CDR3 has 14 residues. Looked up from germline, CDR1 is KGHSH and CDR2 is LQKENI. The CDR3 bases are TGTGCCAGCTCACCTGTTAGGAGGGGCGAGACCCAGTACTTC. Translating gives CASSPVRRGETQYF.

This clone occurred once. The chain couples TRBV5-6 to TRBJ1-5; D possibly corresponds to TRBD1 (5 bases). The CDR3 loop spans 14 amino acids. From germline, CDR1 is SGHDT and CDR2 YYEEEE. Trimming shortened V by 4 bases and J by 4 bases, and 12 bases separated the two germline ends. The CDR3 spells CASSPYPGNQPQHF. As DNA, the CDR3 is TGTGCCAGCAGCCCCTACCCAGGGAATCAGCCCCAGCATTTT.

By share of the sample, this clone is medium-sized. The rearrangement joins TRBV4-2 to TRBJ2-7, with 8 bases identical to TRBD1. The CDR3 has 16 residues. V was clipped by 4 bases and J by 3 bases; unmatched bases: 11. Per the germline V gene, CDR1 is LGHNA and CDR2 is YNFKEQ. CDR3 bases: TGTGCCAGCAGCCCGGTCGTTGGGACAGGAGGCTACGAGCAGTACTTC. Protein sequence: CASSPVVGTGGYEQYF.

V and J are TRBV2 and TRBJ1-4, with a possible D match to TRBD1 (5 bases). Germline CDR1 reads SNHLY; CDR2 reads FYNNEI. Trimming took off 2 bases at V and 5 bases at J, with 12 bases between the two ends. The length of the CDR3 is 15 residues. CDR3 in amino acids: CASSELAGRNEKLFF. CDR3 DNA sequence: TGTGCCAGCAGTGAATTGGCAGGGAGGAATGAAAAACTGTTTTTT.

The chain joins TRBV27 to TRBJ2-3; no clear D. This CDR3 contains 15 residues. Deletions cut 6 bases from V and 2 bases from J, with 15 bases between. Per germline, CDR1 MNHEY and CDR2 SMNVEV (reference sequence). The CDR3 coding sequence is TGTGCCAGCAGCTTGGTCGTGGGAACCACAGATACGCAGTATTTT. Translation gives CASSLVVGTTDTQYF.

The rearrangement links TRBV18 to TRBJ1-2; 11 nucleotides line up with TRBD1. V gave up 2 bases and J gave up 7 bases; unmatched junction bases: 12. Per the germline V gene, CDR1 is KGHSH and CDR2 is LQKENI. The CDR3 length is 17 residues. The CDR3 is CASSPGADRGPTAGYTF. CDR3 DNA sequence: TGTGCCAGCTCACCAGGGGCGGACAGGGGGCCGACGGCTGGCTACACCTTC.

The chain joins TRBV4-1 to TRBJ1-2; no reliable D call. Germline V gene data show CDR1 as MGHRA and CDR2 as YSYEKL. Trimming took 0 bases from V and 5 from J, leaving 13 bases between them. The CDR3 totals 15 residues. The CDR3 protein is CASSQDPQNLYGYTF. CDR3 coding DNA: TGCGCCAGCAGCCAAGATCCCCAGAATTTGTATGGCTACACCTTC.

The chain carries TRBV10-3 and TRBJ1-2; D unclear. Germline V lookup: CDR1 ENHRY, CDR2 SYGVKD. The ends were cut back, 0 bases at V and 7 bases at J, with 12 bases in the middle. This CDR3 is 14 amino acids long. CDR3 loop: CAISESTRVVGYTF. The DNA for the CDR3 is TGTGCCATCAGTGAGTCGACTCGGGTTGTTGGCTACACCTTC.

This rearrangement joins TRBV4-1 to TRBJ2-7, with TRBD1 as a possible D gene (6 bases). The CDR3 covers 18 residues. V was shortened by 2 bases and J by 2 bases, with 22 bases between the two germline ends. Germline CDR1 and CDR2: MGHRA and YSYEKL. The CDR3 nucleotides are TGCGCCAGCAGCCAATCCCCCGGACAGAAGGATGGGGCCTACGAGCAGTACTTC. This codes for CASSQSPGQKDGAYEQYF.

The rearrangement links TRBV4-3 to TRBJ1-6; D perhaps matches TRBD1 (6 bases). Germline loops: CDR1 LGHNA, CDR2 YSLEER. With 1 base removed from V and 7 bases from J, the gap between germline ends came to 11 bases. The CDR3 has 15 residues. The chain's CDR3 is CASSQAGVINSPLHF. The CDR3 DNA sequence: TGCGCCAGCAGCCAAGCAGGGGTTATCAATTCACCCCTCCACTTT.

The CDR3 region has the DNA TGTGCCAGCAGCCCTCCTAGCGGGGGGCGCGAGCAGTACTTC. It encodes CASSPPSGGREQYF. The chain is built from TRBV7-2 and TRBJ2-7; the match to TRBD2 covers 11 bases. The CDR3 covers 14 residues. Germline V gene lookup returns CDR1 SGHTA and CDR2 FQGNSA. V was pared by 5 bases and J by 6 bases, with 6 bases of the junction left unmatched.